Shown below are 5 T cell receptor beta chains from a single sample sequenced in a study of identical twins. TCRdb analysed the 5' RACE reads with MiXCR anew, one entry per CDR3 protein. Altogether about 660,000 distinct CDR3 sequences are present, approximately 9% being singletons, with the ten largest covering around 0.98%. The sample was also linked to a second study, of yellow fever vaccine responses in identical twins.

The sample taken for sequencing was PBMCs. Source of these receptors: a young woman in good health.

This clonotype was seen ten or more times. This rearrangement joins TRBV24-1 to TRBJ1-5; the D gene is possibly TRBD1 (5 bases). Trimming cost V 4 bases and J 6 bases, with 12 bases left between them. The CDR3 is 14 residues long. CDR1 and CDR2 (germline): KGHDR, SFDVKD. The CDR3 sequence is CATSDVGDVQPQHF. Here the CDR3 DNA reads TGTGCCACCAGTGACGTCGGGGACGTTCAGCCCCAGCATTTT.

The rearrangement links TRBV3-1 to TRBJ2-3; 7 bases fit TRBD1. The length of the CDR3 is 16 residues. V lost 3 bases, J lost 0 bases, and 6 bases stayed unmatched. Germline V gene data show CDR1 as LGHDT and CDR2 as YNNKEL (reference sequence). DNA of the CDR3: TGTGCCAGCAGCCAGAGGGACAGCGCTAGCACAGATACGCAGTATTTT. It encodes CASSQRDSASTDTQYF.

The gene calls are TRBV30 and TRBJ2-6; D unclear. V lost 4 bases and J 6 bases, leaving 1 base between the germline ends. The germline V gene has CDR1 GTSNPN and CDR2 SVGIG (reference sequence). The CDR3 contains 10 residues. The CDR3 sequence is CAWMANVLTF. DNA of the CDR3: TGTGCCTGGATGGCCAACGTCCTGACTTTC.

This sequence joins TRBV28 and TRBJ2-5, with a possible D match to TRBD2 (5 bases). This CDR3 has 15 residues. V was trimmed by 4 bases and J by 9 bases, leaving 21 bases between them. CDR1 MDHEN and CDR2 SYDVKM come from the germline V gene. As DNA, the CDR3 is TGTGCCAGCAGTTCCGCTCTAGAGGGCCGGGGAGCCCAGTACTTC. Protein: CASSSALEGRGAQYF. The full variable domain, with the rest looked up from reference TRBV28 and TRBJ2-5, is DVKVTQSSRYLVKRTGEKVFLECVQDMDHENMFWYRQDPGLGLRLIYFSYDVKMKEKGDIPEGYSVSREKKERFSLILESASTNQTSMYLCASSSALEGRGAQYFGPGTRLLVL.

This clonotype appeared many times. The rearrangement uses TRBV28 and TRBJ2-2; TRBD1 aligns across 7 bases. Per the germline V gene, CDR1 is MDHEN and CDR2 is SYDVKM. The CDR3 is 18 residues long. V lost 6 bases and J lost 3; bases outside the gene matches: 16. CDR3 coding DNA: TGTGCCAGCAGCCCCTCGGTACAGGGGCCCCCCTACACCGGGGAGCTGTTTTTT. It is translated as CASSPSVQGPPYTGELFF.